A single sample gave rise to the 30 T cell receptor beta chains below, sequenced in a study of early T cells in non-severe SARS-CoV-2 infection. Each CDR3 protein is one row after TCRdb ran MiXCR on the 5' RACE reads. The sample yields approximately 35,000 distinct CDR3 sequences, approximately 7.1% seen once. Sequencing used whole blood, obtained at baseline. The receptors originated from an adult who was a healthcare worker with PCR-confirmed SARS-CoV-2 infection or an uninfected control (not recorded which).

In its sample, this clonotype was seen many times. The DNA of the CDR3 is TGTGCCAGTAGTCAACTAGCGACAAGCCCGGTCAATGAGCAGTTCTTC. Translating it yields CASSQLATSPVNEQFF. This rearrangement joins TRBV19 to TRBJ2-1, with TRBD2 matching over 7 bases. The J segment lost 6 bases and the V segment lost 5 bases, leaving 13 bases of the junction unmatched. CDR1 is LNHDA and CDR2 is SQIVND in the germline V gene (reference sequence). The CDR3 runs to 16 residues. The entire variable domain, with the rest obtained from reference TRBV19 and TRBJ2-1, is as follows: DGGITQSPKYLFRKEGQNVTLSCEQNLNHDAMYWYRQDPGQGLRLIYYSQIVNDFQKGDIAEGYSVSREKKESFPLTVTSAQKNPTAFYLCASSQLATSPVNEQFFGPGTRLTVL.

This clonotype showed up many times. The V and J genes are TRBV3-1 and TRBJ2-1; 7 bases are a match to TRBD2. V lost 0 bases to trimming and J lost 7 bases; unmatched junction nucleotides: 9. CDR3 size: 16 residues. Per the germline V gene, CDR1 is LGHDT and CDR2 is YNNKEL (reference sequence). In nucleotides, the CDR3 is TGTGCCAGCAGCCAAGATCTGGCTAGCGGCCTGAATGAGCAGTTCTTC. Translation: CASSQDLASGLNEQFF.

This clonotype was detected ten times or more. J is TRBJ2-3 and V is TRBV11-1, with D possibly being TRBD2 (5 bases). The CDR3 has 14 amino acids. V was shortened by 8 bases and J by 2 bases, with 14 bases between the two germline ends. Germline V gives CDR1 SGHAT, CDR2 FQDESV (reference sequence). This chain's CDR3 is CASGVGSHTDTQYF. CDR3 bases: TGTGCCAGCGGTGTAGGGAGCCACACAGATACGCAGTATTTT.

This clonotype has just a few counts. The rearrangement links TRBV5-1 to TRBJ2-1, with TRBD2 as a possible D gene (6 bases). V dropped 5 bases and J dropped 5 bases, with 11 bases sitting between them. Germline loops: CDR1 SGHRS, CDR2 YFSETQ. The CDR3 length is 13 residues. The DNA of the CDR3 is TGCGCCAGCAGAGGCGGGGCTGACAATGAGCAGTTCTTC. It specifies CASRGGADNEQFF.

This clonotype has just a few counts. V usage is TRBV3-1 and J usage is TRBJ2-2, with 11 bases that match TRBD2. The trim removed 4 bases at V and 4 bases at J, leaving 11 bases unmatched. Germline V gives CDR1 LGHDT, CDR2 YNNKEL (reference sequence). The CDR3 totals 18 residues. The DNA of the CDR3 is TGTGCCAGCAGCCCACAAGTCGGGACTAGCGGCCTCACCGGGGAGCTGTTTTTT. Amino acid sequence: CASSPQVGTSGLTGELFF.

This chain connects TRBV7-8 to TRBJ2-3; D tentatively reads TRBD1 or TRBD2 (5 bases each). The CDR3 spans 14 residues. The ends were cut back, 1 base at V and 2 bases at J, with 7 bases in the middle. Germline values: CDR1 SGHVS, CDR2 FQNEAQ. The CDR3 is CASSLGDATDTQYF. For the CDR3, the DNA is TGTGCCAGCAGCTTAGGGGACGCCACAGATACGCAGTATTTT.

This clonotype was recorded at least ten times. This chain links TRBV10-3 with TRBJ2-5; TRBD1 agrees at 9 bases. Germline CDR1 is ENHRY and CDR2 is SYGVKD. Trimming took 7 bases from V and 4 from J; bases not matched to a gene: 13. This CDR3 is built from 16 residues. CDR3: CAIKTSPGQGGETQYF. CDR3 bases: TGTGCCATCAAGACATCACCGGGACAGGGAGGAGAGACCCAGTACTTC.

There are many counts of this clonotype. The V call is TRBV7-6, the J call TRBJ2-1; 11 nucleotides align to TRBD2. Looked up from germline, CDR1 is SGHVS and CDR2 is FNYEAQ. V lost 5 bases, J lost 0 bases, and 6 bases stayed unmatched. CDR3 length: 17 residues. The DNA for the CDR3 is TGTGCCAGCAGCCCGGGACTAGCGGACAGCTCCTACAATGAGCAGTTCTTC. Residues: CASSPGLADSSYNEQFF.

This clonotype was recorded at least ten times. The chain uses TRBV7-2 and TRBJ1-2; D possibly corresponds to TRBD1 (5 bases). Trimming cost V 5 bases and J 1 base, with 17 bases left between them. Germline CDR1 reads SGHTA; CDR2 reads FQGNSA. The CDR3 has 16 residues. The chain's CDR3 is CASSMARQQINYGYTF. CDR3 in DNA: TGTGCCAGCAGCATGGCCCGACAGCAAATTAACTATGGCTACACCTTC.

This clonotype was counted between two and nine times. The chain has TRBV7-6 and TRBJ1-2; D gene unclear. The CDR3 extends over 13 amino acids. Trimming removed 1 base from V and 5 bases from J, with 8 bases in between. Germline V lookup: CDR1 SGHVS, CDR2 FNYEAQ. CDR3 DNA: TGTGCCAGCAGCTTAGATGCTGGGTATGGCTACACCTTC. Its protein product is CASSLDAGYGYTF.

V usage is TRBV12-3 or TRBV12-4 and J usage is TRBJ1-1; 7 bases are shared with TRBD1. After removal of 6 bases from V and 0 bases from J, the junction contained 4 bases not matched to a gene. The CDR3 has 14 amino acids. Here the CDR3 reads CASSGDRMNTEAFF. CDR3 DNA sequence: TGTGCCAGCAGCGGGGACAGAATGAACACTGAAGCTTTCTTT.

Only a few counts were recorded for this clonotype. V and J are TRBV20-1 and TRBJ2-5; TRBD1 matches at 7 bases. Trimming at V came to 1 base and at J to 2 bases, leaving 1 base not matched to a gene. From germline, CDR1 is DFQATT and CDR2 SNEGSKA (reference sequence). CDR3 size: 13 residues. CDR3 in DNA: TGCAGTGCTAGAGTGACAGGGCAAGAGACCCAGTACTTC. Translation gives CSARVTGQETQYF.

The CDR3 coding sequence is TGCGCCAGCAGCCAAGATCGGGGGGCTTTAGTTGGCTACACCTTC. Translation gives CASSQDRGALVGYTF. The genes are TRBV4-3 and TRBJ1-2; perhaps TRBD1 as D (6 bases). There are 15 residues in the CDR3. Germline V lookup: CDR1 LGHNA, CDR2 YSLEER. V lost 0 bases and J lost 7, with 15 bases in between.

Many counts were recorded for this clonotype. V is TRBV3-1 and J is TRBJ2-5, with 11 bases aligning to TRBD2. With V trimmed by 4 bases and J by 2 bases, 12 bases remained unmatched. The CDR3 is 18 residues long. In germline, CDR1 is LGHDT, CDR2 YNNKEL (reference sequence). The DNA of the CDR3 is TGTGCCAGCAGCCCACGCCCCGGGACTAGCGGAAAACAAGAGACCCAGTACTTC. Amino acid sequence: CASSPRPGTSGKQETQYF.

This sequence joins TRBV27 and TRBJ1-5; D unclear. V was trimmed by 6 bases and J by 2 bases, leaving 8 bases between them. The CDR3 sequence is 13 residues long. Germline CDR1 MNHEY, CDR2 SMNVEV (reference sequence). CDR3: CASRGLGNQPQHF. CDR3 bases: TGTGCCAGCAGGGGGTTGGGCAATCAGCCCCAGCATTTT.

J is TRBJ2-5 and V is TRBV2; D gene uncertain. CDR1 SNHLY and CDR2 FYNNEI come from the germline V gene. The CDR3 consists of 13 residues. The ends were cut back, 5 bases at V and 5 bases at J, with 12 bases in the middle. The CDR3 DNA reads TGTGCCAGCAGTTTAGGTATAGTGGAGACCCAGTACTTC. The encoded protein is CASSLGIVETQYF.

The chain joins TRBV7-3 to TRBJ2-7; D gene ambiguous. Trimming cost V 2 bases and J 7 bases, with 12 bases left between them. The CDR3 contains 13 residues. In germline, CDR1 is SGHTA, CDR2 FQGTGA. This CDR3 reads CASSLWAFREQYF. The CDR3 DNA follows: TGTGCCAGCAGCTTATGGGCTTTTCGGGAGCAGTACTTC.

This clonotype occurred a few times. The chain carries TRBV30 and TRBJ2-4, with D unclear. The CDR3 spans 17 residues. Between the trimmed V and J ends, which lost 2 bases and 0 bases, there was a span of 17 bases. CDR1 is GTSNPN and CDR2 is SVGIG in the germline V gene (reference sequence). The CDR3 loop is CAWSPLGALLAKNIQYF. The CDR3 DNA reads TGTGCCTGGAGTCCCCTCGGAGCCCTCCTAGCCAAAAACATTCAGTACTTC.

The sample holds a few counts of this clonotype. One junction end disagrees with the germline gene, perhaps due to a read error. The chain combines TRBV4-2 with TRBJ2-7, with TRBD2 identical over 10 bases. Germline CDR1 is LGHNA and CDR2 is YNFKEQ. This CDR3 spans 14 amino acids. The DNA for the CDR3 is TGTGCCAGCAGCCCGGGACTAGCGAGCAGTAAGCCCTCCTTC. This codes for CASSPGLASSKPSF.

The sample holds a few counts of this clonotype. The gene calls are TRBV7-8 and TRBJ2-3; 13 bases line up with TRBD2. Germline V CDR1 and CDR2: SGHVS, FQNEAQ. With V trimmed by 5 bases and J by 6 bases, 11 bases remained unmatched. There are 17 residues in the CDR3. The CDR3 here is CASSTPLAGGPSDTQYF. As DNA, the CDR3 is TGTGCCAGCAGCACACCACTAGCGGGAGGGCCCTCGGATACGCAGTATTTT.

In its sample, this clonotype is large. This chain uses TRBV4-3 with TRBJ2-7; 8 nucleotides agree with TRBD2. The trim removed 3 bases at V and 2 bases at J, leaving 15 bases unmatched. Germline V CDR1 and CDR2: LGHNA, YSLEER. This CDR3 has 18 amino acids. CDR3 in amino acids: CASSQTIPGGERAYEQYF. CDR3 DNA sequence: TGCGCCAGCAGCCAGACCATTCCCGGGGGGGAGAGAGCCTACGAGCAGTACTTC.

This chain uses TRBV28 with TRBJ2-3, with TRBD1 as a possible D gene (6 bases). Per germline, CDR1 MDHEN and CDR2 SYDVKM. Trimming stripped 2 bases from V and 10 bases from J, with 16 bases between. This CDR3 has 14 amino acids. The CDR3 DNA reads TGTGCCAGCAGTTTAGAGTTGCAAAGGACAGCGCAGTATTTT. It translates to CASSLELQRTAQYF.

The rearrangement links TRBV6-6 to TRBJ2-5; 13 nucleotides align to TRBD2. The CDR3 has 18 amino acids. V was clipped by 2 bases and J by 5 bases; unmatched bases: 11. Germline V CDR1 and CDR2: MNHNY, SVGAGI (reference sequence). CDR3 amino acids: CASSYGLAGARASETQYF. The CDR3 coding sequence is TGTGCCAGCAGTTACGGACTAGCGGGAGCTAGGGCCTCCGAGACCCAGTACTTC.

Remarks on this clonotype: Since a much larger clone is just one base distant, this may be a read error. This chain uses TRBV27 with TRBJ2-2, with D maybe TRBD2 (6 bases). The CDR3 has 18 amino acids. Germline V gene sequence: CDR1 MNHEY, CDR2 SMNVEV (reference sequence). The CDR3 DNA is TGTGCCAGCAGTTTGGGGATACCGGGACTTAAGAACACCGTGGAGCTGTTTTTT. Protein product: CASSLGIPGLKNTVELFF.

On this clonotype itself: A read error may explain this, as a much larger clone is one base away. CDR3 DNA: TGTGTCAGCAGCCCGCCCCCGGCAGGACTAGCGGGATCTGGAGATACGCAGTATTTT. This codes for CVSSPPPAGLAGSGDTQYF. The chain combines TRBV13 with TRBJ2-3; the match to TRBD2 covers 12 bases. Germline-derived CDR1 and CDR2 are PRHDT and FYEKMQ (reference sequence). The CDR3 runs to 19 residues.

This clonotype was counted many times. V gene TRBV4-2 combines with J gene TRBJ2-7, with D possibly TRBD2 on 7 matching bases. Trimming cost V 3 bases and J 0 bases, with 12 bases left between them. Germline loops: CDR1 LGHNA, CDR2 YNFKEQ. The CDR3 is 15 residues long. The CDR3 coding sequence is TGTGCCAGCAGCCATGCGGGGGCACTCTCCTACGAGCAGTACTTC. Amino acids: CASSHAGALSYEQYF.

This clonotype was seen at least ten times. J is TRBJ2-1 and V is TRBV3-1, with TRBD1 matching over 9 bases. Per the germline V gene, CDR1 is LGHDT and CDR2 is YNNKEL (reference sequence). The CDR3 spans 17 residues. Trimming removed 0 bases from V and 1 base from J; junction bases left unmatched: 4. The CDR3: CASSQDGTGRSYNEQFF. CDR3 in DNA: TGTGCCAGCAGCCAAGACGGGACAGGGAGGTCCTACAATGAGCAGTTCTTC.

This clonotype occurred many times. The chain has TRBV5-8 and TRBJ2-1, with a weak D call TRBD2 (6 bases). Looked up from germline, CDR1 is SGHTS and CDR2 is YDEGEE. V was pared by 2 bases and J by 5 bases, with 17 bases between. The CDR3 is 16 amino acids. DNA for the CDR3: TGTGCCAGCAGCTTTCCCAGCCTAGCGAACCACAATGAGCAGTTCTTC. Residues: CASSFPSLANHNEQFF.

This clonotype counts as medium-sized (0.01 to 0.1%). V gene TRBV28 combines with J gene TRBJ2-2; D remains unclear. Between the trimmed V and J ends, which lost 5 bases and 9 bases, there was a span of 13 bases. The germline V gene encodes CDR1 MDHEN and CDR2 SYDVKM. The CDR3 covers 13 residues. As DNA, the CDR3 is TGTGCCAGCAGTCCGGAGACCCGTAGGGAGCTGTTTTTT. It yields the protein CASSPETRRELFF.

This clonotype is judged medium-sized. The V and J genes are TRBV7-6 and TRBJ1-2; 7 nucleotides align to TRBD1. The CDR3 has 13 residues. Germline V gene lookup returns CDR1 SGHVS and CDR2 FNYEAQ. The junction had 4 bases not matched to a gene; V was cut back by 5 bases and J by 4 bases. This CDR3 reads CASSPTGIYGYTF. The CDR3 nucleotides read TGTGCCAGCAGCCCGACAGGGATCTATGGCTACACCTTC.